This T cell receptor beta chain was retrieved from a study of control samples from healthy donors and cancer patients. The CDR3 is made up of 15 amino acids. V shed 5 bases and J 2 bases; nucleotides not matched to a gene: 5. Germline V gives CDR1 MNHEY, CDR2 SVGEGT. The data were produced by immunoSEQ multiplex PCR, yet TCRdb's version contains in-frame clones alone and is incomplete. The repertoire holds 150,000 to 180,000 clones, with around 96% as singletons. J is TRBJ2-1 and V is TRBV6-2 or TRBV6-3; 8 positions match TRBD2. The TCR originated in a man aged 35-49 years in good health. Sample: blood. The CDR3 DNA reads as TGTGCCAGCAGTATAGCGGGGCTTACCTACAATGAGCAGTTCTTC. The encoded protein is CASSIAGLTYNEQFF.